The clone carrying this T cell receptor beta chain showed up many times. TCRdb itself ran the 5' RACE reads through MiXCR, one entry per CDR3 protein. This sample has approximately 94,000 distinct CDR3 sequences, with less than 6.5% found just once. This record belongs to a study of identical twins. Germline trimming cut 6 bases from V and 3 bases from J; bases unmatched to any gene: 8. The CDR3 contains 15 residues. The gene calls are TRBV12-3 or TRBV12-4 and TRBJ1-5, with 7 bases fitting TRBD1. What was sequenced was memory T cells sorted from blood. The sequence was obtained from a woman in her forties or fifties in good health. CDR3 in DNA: TGTGCCAGCAGAGGGGCCGGGACAGTCAATCAGCCCCAGCATTTT. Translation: CASRGAGTVNQPQHF.